The clone carrying this T cell receptor (beta chain) was picked up many times. Its target is unknown. Amplification yielded TCR beta CDR3 regions, with RNA transcripts as the source. The study used the HTBI primer set for a first-round RT-PCR of the TCR CDR3. TCRdb independently ran MiXCR on the multiplex PCR reads; one entry per CDR3 protein. The data hold 340,000 or so distinct CDR3 sequences, with about 20% observed a single time. Germline CDR1 and CDR2: SGHRS and YFSETQ. V was pared by 4 bases and J by 8 bases, with 15 bases between. This CDR3 contains 13 residues. This specimen belongs to a study of T cells in Graves' hyperthyroidism and ophthalmopathy. General observations from the study: Most thyroid-expanded clonotypes above 0.001 were also found in blood.

Sample: blood. This receptor was identified in a woman in her forties or fifties with Graves' hyperthyroidism. The chain has TRBV5-1 and TRBJ1-2; maybe TRBD1 (5 bases). The CDR3 spells CASSQVDQGGYTF. The CDR3 DNA follows: TGCGCCAGCAGCCAGGTGGATCAGGGCGGCTACACCTTC.